A selection of T cell receptor beta chains follows, all from one sample in a study of Ad26.COV2.S vaccination and SARS-CoV-2 variants. The method was immunoSEQ multiplex PCR; TCRdb's version includes in-frame clones alone and lacks a portion of them. This table holds 350,000 to 500,000 clones, roughly 91% found once. The sequencing here drew on peripheral blood, taken in a trial of Ad26.COV2.S vaccine versus placebo. These TCRs come from a person aged 18-65 years who received the Ad26.COV2.S COVID-19 vaccine or a placebo. CDR3s include the opening cysteine and the closing phenylalanine or tryptophan. Fields, in order: V gene, J gene, D gene, clone size, CDR3 DNA, CDR3 protein. A D gene is named only where the DNA matches it firmly. The size field is filled for only some rows; it gives once, few, many or a size class.

V: TRBV5-8; J: TRBJ1-2; D: -; size: -; DNA: TGTGCCAGCAGCTTGGTTATAGGGAACTATGGCTACACCTTC; CDR3: CASSLVIGNYGYTF
V: TRBV7-2; J: TRBJ2-1; D: -; size: -; DNA: TGTGCCAGCAGCGTTAACAATGAGCAGTTCTTC; CDR3: CASSVNNEQFF
V: TRBV5-4; J: TRBJ2-1; D: -; size: -; DNA: TGTGCCAGCAGCTTGGTCCCGGTGGTCGCTTACAATGAGCAGTTCTTC; CDR3: CASSLVPVVAYNEQFF
V: TRBV5-5; J: TRBJ1-5; D: TRBD1; size: -; DNA: TGTGCCAGCAGCTTGGGACAGGGGCGCAATCAGCCCCAGCATTTT; CDR3: CASSLGQGRNQPQHF
V: TRBV6-5; J: TRBJ1-2; D: -; size: -; DNA: TGTGCCAGCAGTTCGAGGGGAGGAATCTATGGCTACACCTTC; CDR3: CASSSRGGIYGYTF
V: TRBV7-2; J: TRBJ2-1; D: -; size: -; DNA: TGTGCCAGCAGCTTAGAGTTCGGAAGCGGCTCCTACAATGAGCAGTTCTTC; CDR3: CASSLEFGSGSYNEQFF
V: TRBV7-2; J: TRBJ2-1; D: -; size: -; DNA: TGTGCCAGCAGCTTGGGACTTAGCTCCTACAATGAGCAGTTCTTC; CDR3: CASSLGLSSYNEQFF
V: TRBV6-6; J: TRBJ2-1; D: TRBD2; size: -; DNA: TGTGCCAGCAGTCGGCCTATTATCGGGAGGGCCTCTGATGAGCAGTTCTTC; CDR3: CASSRPIIGRASDEQFF
V: TRBV19; J: TRBJ2-7; D: TRBD1; size: -; DNA: TGTGCCAGTAGTATTTCGGGACAGGGGTCCTACGAGCAGTACTTC; CDR3: CASSISGQGSYEQYF
V: TRBV7-2; J: TRBJ2-7; D: -; size: few; DNA: TGTGCCAGCAGTCCCATAGGGGGCGGGGGAGCCTACGAGCAGTACTTC; CDR3: CASSPIGGGGAYEQYF
V: TRBV6-1; J: TRBJ1-2; D: -; size: -; DNA: TGTGCCAGCAGTGATTTTGGCACCCAGAACTATGGCTACACCTTC; CDR3: CASSDFGTQNYGYTF
V: TRBV7-2; J: TRBJ2-1; D: -; size: -; DNA: TGTGCCAGCAGCTCGTTCGGGGTCCGAGAGCAGTTCTTC; CDR3: CASSSFGVREQFF
V: TRBV6-5; J: TRBJ1-4; D: TRBD1; size: -; DNA: TGTGCCAGCAGCCGGGACAGCCTAAATGAAAAACTGTTTTTT; CDR3: CASSRDSLNEKLFF
V: TRBV5-6; J: TRBJ1-3; D: -; size: few; DNA: TGTGCCAGCAGCCTTCCGGAGGGTTTTGGAAACACCATATATTTT; CDR3: CASSLPEGFGNTIYF
V: TRBV7-3; J: TRBJ1-1; D: -; size: few; DNA: TGTGCCAGCAGCTTAAGGGGGCTCACCGGGCGGAGCACTGAAGCTTTCTTT; CDR3: CASSLRGLTGRSTEAFF
V: TRBV12-5; J: TRBJ1-1; D: TRBD1; size: -; DNA: TGTGCTAGTGGTTTTGGGGAAGACAGGGAAGGAACTGAAGCTTTCTTT; CDR3: CASGFGEDREGTEAFF
V: TRBV11-2; J: TRBJ2-1; D: TRBD1; size: -; DNA: TGTGCCAGCGGCCAGACAGGGGGTCGTAACAATGAGCAGTTCTTC; CDR3: CASGQTGGRNNEQFF
V: TRBV19; J: TRBJ1-4; D: -; size: -; DNA: TGTGCCAGTAGTATTCCCCAGGAAAAACTGTTTTTT; CDR3: CASSIPQEKLFF
V: TRBV4-1; J: TRBJ1-1; D: -; size: -; DNA: TGCGCCAGCAGCCAAGTGAGGAACACTGAAGCTTTCTTT; CDR3: CASSQVRNTEAFF
V: TRBV4-2; J: TRBJ1-4; D: -; size: few; DNA: TGTGCCAGCAGCCAAGCGGGGGCAACTAATGAAAAACTGTTTTTT; CDR3: CASSQAGATNEKLFF
V: TRBV27; J: TRBJ2-7; D: TRBD2; size: -; DNA: TGTGCCAGCAGTTTTACTAGCGGGTCCTACGAGCAGTACTTC; CDR3: CASSFTSGSYEQYF
V: TRBV7-3; J: TRBJ2-3; D: -; size: -; DNA: TGTGCCAGCAGCTTAGGCAGGGTAAACACAGATACGCAGTATTTT; CDR3: CASSLGRVNTDTQYF
V: TRBV4-1; J: TRBJ2-7; D: -; size: -; DNA: TGCGCCAGCACCCAGGGGCCCCTATCCTACGAGCAGTACTTC; CDR3: CASTQGPLSYEQYF
V: TRBV4-2; J: TRBJ1-3; D: TRBD1; size: -; DNA: TGTGCCAGCAGCCTGGGACAGAGGGGCTGGGGGAACTCTGGAAACACCATATATTTT; CDR3: CASSLGQRGWGNSGNTIYF
V: TRBV7-2; J: TRBJ2-1; D: TRBD2; size: -; DNA: TGTGCCAGCAGCTTAGCTGCGACTAGCGTCTACAATGAGCAGTTCTTC; CDR3: CASSLAATSVYNEQFF
V: TRBV2; J: TRBJ2-7; D: -; size: -; DNA: TGTGCCAGCAGCCTTGGTCGAGTTCGCGAGCAGTACTTC; CDR3: CASSLGRVREQYF
V: TRBV19; J: TRBJ1-1; D: -; size: once; DNA: TGTGCCAGTAGTAGCGAGCACACTGAAGCTTTCTTT; CDR3: CASSSEHTEAFF
V: TRBV7-9; J: TRBJ1-5; D: -; size: once; DNA: TGTGCCAGCAGCTTAGAAGACAGAAATCAGCCCCAGCATTTT; CDR3: CASSLEDRNQPQHF
V: TRBV11-2; J: TRBJ2-1; D: TRBD2; size: -; DNA: TGTGCCAGCAGCTTAACTAGCGGGAGGGCGGGGTTCTTC; CDR3: CASSLTSGRAGFF
V: TRBV11-2; J: TRBJ2-1; D: TRBD2; size: -; DNA: TGTGCCAGCAGCCTGGGACTAGCGGGAGTGTCCCATGTGGAGTTCTTC; CDR3: CASSLGLAGVSHVEFF
V: TRBV7-2; J: TRBJ1-2; D: TRBD1; size: -; DNA: TGTGCCAGCAGCTTTAGAGGCCAGGGGGAAGGCTATGGCTACACCTTC; CDR3: CASSFRGQGEGYGYTF
V: TRBV5-1; J: TRBJ2-4; D: -; size: -; DNA: TGCGCCAGCACCACTTCAAAGGGAGCACGAACAGCCAAAAACATTCAGTACTTC; CDR3: CASTTSKGARTAKNIQYF
V: TRBV7-9; J: TRBJ2-7; D: -; size: -; DNA: TGTGCCAGCAGCCCTGAAAACCGTTACGAGCAGTACTTC; CDR3: CASSPENRYEQYF
V: TRBV2; J: TRBJ2-5; D: -; size: once; DNA: TGTGCCAGCAGTGAATCAAGGGGCCAAGAGACCCAGTACTTC; CDR3: CASSESRGQETQYF
V: TRBV24-1; J: TRBJ2-7; D: -; size: -; DNA: TGTGCCACCAGCCAAGGCTACGAGCAGTACTTC; CDR3: CATSQGYEQYF
V: TRBV28; J: TRBJ2-5; D: -; size: many; DNA: TGTGCCAGCAGGGCCGGGACCGAGCAAGAGATCCAGTACTTC; CDR3: CASRAGTEQEIQYF
V: TRBV20-1; J: TRBJ2-7; D: -; size: -; DNA: TGCAGTGCTAGTGAACTGGGCTACGAGCAGTACTTC; CDR3: CSASELGYEQYF
V: TRBV20-1; J: TRBJ2-7; D: -; size: -; DNA: TGCAGTGCTAGCTCCTTTGACGAGCAGTACTTC; CDR3: CSASSFDEQYF
V: TRBV12-3/TRBV12-4; J: TRBJ1-1; D: -; size: -; DNA: TGTGCCAGCAATTCCCTGAACACTGAAGCTTTCTTT; CDR3: CASNSLNTEAFF
V: TRBV6-5; J: TRBJ2-5; D: TRBD2; size: -; DNA: TGTGCCAGCAGTTCAATAGCGGGGGAGATCCAAGAGACCCAGTACTTC; CDR3: CASSSIAGEIQETQYF
V: TRBV7-2; J: TRBJ2-7; D: TRBD2; size: -; DNA: TGTGCCAGCAGCTTCCGGACTAGCGGGTACGAGCAGTACTTC; CDR3: CASSFRTSGYEQYF
V: TRBV19; J: TRBJ2-2; D: TRBD1; size: -; DNA: TGTGCCAGTAGTATATCAGGGACAGGGGAAACCGGGGAGCTGTTTTTT; CDR3: CASSISGTGETGELFF
V: TRBV30; J: TRBJ2-7; D: TRBD2; size: -; DNA: TGTGCCTGGAGTGTACTTCTGCGGGGGGACTCCTACGAGCAGTACTTC; CDR3: CAWSVLLRGDSYEQYF
V: TRBV6-1; J: TRBJ1-3; D: -; size: once; DNA: TGTGCCAGCAGTGGGGGGTGGGGCGGCGTCTCTGGAAACACCATATATTTT; CDR3: CASSGGWGGVSGNTIYF
V: TRBV2; J: TRBJ1-1; D: -; size: -; DNA: TGTGCCAGCGGTATACAGGAGGAGATTGTGAAAGCTTTCTTT; CDR3: CASGIQEEIVKAFF
V: TRBV25-1; J: TRBJ1-2; D: -; size: -; DNA: TGTGCCAGCAGTGAATCCGTTAGCTATGGCTACACCTTC; CDR3: CASSESVSYGYTF
V: TRBV18; J: TRBJ2-1; D: TRBD2; size: -; DNA: TGTGCCAGCTCACCCGGACTAGCGGGAGAGAGCTCCTACAATGAGCAGTTCTTC; CDR3: CASSPGLAGESSYNEQFF
V: TRBV20-1; J: TRBJ2-7; D: -; size: -; DNA: TGCAGTGCTAGTAGGGGGACTAACTCCTACGAGCAGTACTTC; CDR3: CSASRGTNSYEQYF
V: TRBV7-9; J: TRBJ2-3; D: TRBD2; size: -; DNA: TGTGCCAGCAGCTTCCAGACTAGCGGTGGGGCAGATACGCAGTATTTT; CDR3: CASSFQTSGGADTQYF
V: TRBV6-1; J: TRBJ1-2; D: TRBD1; size: -; DNA: TGTGCCAGCAGTGAAACATGGCAGGGGGGCTATGGCTACACCTTC; CDR3: CASSETWQGGYGYTF
V: TRBV27; J: TRBJ1-3; D: -; size: -; DNA: TGTGCCAGCAGGAACAAAAACACCATATATTTT; CDR3: CASRNKNTIYF
V: TRBV1; J: TRBJ2-3; D: -; size: -; DNA: -; CDR3: CTSSQDQEVASGSPASTDTQYF
V: TRBV7-9; J: TRBJ2-1; D: -; size: -; DNA: TGTGCCAGCAGCTTATCGGAGGTCGGATACAATGAGCAGTTCTTC; CDR3: CASSLSEVGYNEQFF
V: TRBV3-1/TRBV3-2; J: TRBJ2-3; D: TRBD1; size: -; DNA: TGTGCCAGCAGCCGACCCCGGACAGGGGGCACAGATACGCAGTATTTT; CDR3: CASSRPRTGGTDTQYF
V: TRBV18; J: TRBJ2-5; D: TRBD1; size: -; DNA: TGTGCCAGCTCATCGAAAACAGGGGGCGTAGAGACCCAGTACTTC; CDR3: CASSSKTGGVETQYF
V: TRBV5-1; J: TRBJ2-1; D: -; size: -; DNA: TGCGCCAGCAGCTTATCGTCGAGGATTTCCTACAATGAGCAGTTCTTC; CDR3: CASSLSSRISYNEQFF
V: TRBV4-1; J: TRBJ2-2; D: -; size: -; DNA: TGCGCCAGCAGCCAAGTCTCGGGCACCGGGGAGCTGTTTTTT; CDR3: CASSQVSGTGELFF
V: TRBV7-7; J: TRBJ2-1; D: TRBD2; size: -; DNA: TGTGCTAGCAGCTTATTCCTAGCGGAAGCCTTCTCCTACAATGAGCAGTTCTTC; CDR3: CASSLFLAEAFSYNEQFF
V: TRBV15; J: TRBJ1-2; D: -; size: once; DNA: TGTGCCACCAGCAGAGGGAAGGGGGAGATGGGAGGCTACACCTTC; CDR3: CATSRGKGEMGGYTF